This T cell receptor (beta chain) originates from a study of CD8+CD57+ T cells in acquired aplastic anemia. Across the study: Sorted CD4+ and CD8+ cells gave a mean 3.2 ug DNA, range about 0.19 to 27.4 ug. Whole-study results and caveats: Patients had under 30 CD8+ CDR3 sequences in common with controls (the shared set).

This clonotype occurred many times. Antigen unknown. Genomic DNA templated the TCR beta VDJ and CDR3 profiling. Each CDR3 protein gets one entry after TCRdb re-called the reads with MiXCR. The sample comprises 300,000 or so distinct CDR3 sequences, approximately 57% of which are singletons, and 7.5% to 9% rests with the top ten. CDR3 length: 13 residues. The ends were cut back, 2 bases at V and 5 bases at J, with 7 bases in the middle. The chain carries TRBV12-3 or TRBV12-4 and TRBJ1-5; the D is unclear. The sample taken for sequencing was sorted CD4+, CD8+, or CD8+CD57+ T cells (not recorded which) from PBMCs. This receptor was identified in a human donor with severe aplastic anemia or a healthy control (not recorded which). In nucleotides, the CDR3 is TGTGCCAGCAGTTTAACAGCCTATCAGCCCCAGCATTTT. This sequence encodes CASSLTAYQPQHF.